These 21 T cell receptor beta chains share one sample of origin, sequenced in a study of technical replicates of blood from a handful of donors. Only in-frame clones appear in the TCRdb table, and some are missing; sequencing was by immunoSEQ multiplex PCR. This sample carries 60,000 to 80,000 clones, over 85% of them seen once, and the ten largest clones take around 4.4%. Sequencing was carried out using PBMCs. These receptors all come from a human donor in good health. Some clones in this sample may be carry-over from other donors' samples.

The V call is TRBV7-2, the J call TRBJ2-1, with 8 bases that match TRBD1. The V segment lost 3 bases and the J segment 8 bases; nucleotides outside the gene matches: 3. CDR3 size: 13 residues. Germline lookup yields CDR1 SGHTA and CDR2 FQGNSA. The CDR3 sequence: CASSLNRGDEQFF. In DNA form, the CDR3 reads TGTGCCAGCAGCTTGAACAGGGGGGATGAGCAGTTCTTC.

This rearrangement joins TRBV19 to TRBJ1-5; 8 nucleotides align to TRBD1. Unmatched junction bases numbered 8, after V lost 7 bases and J lost 6 bases. From germline, CDR1 is LNHDA and CDR2 SQIVND (reference sequence). The length of the CDR3 is 14 residues. DNA of the CDR3: TGTGCCAGTACCCAGGACAGGGAAGGTCAGCCCCAGCATTTT. Protein: CASTQDREGQPQHF. The variable domain in full, completed from reference TRBV19 and TRBJ1-5, reads DGGITQSPKYLFRKEGQNVTLSCEQNLNHDAMYWYRQDPGQGLRLIYYSQIVNDFQKGDIAEGYSVSREKKESFPLTVTSAQKNPTAFYLCASTQDREGQPQHFGDGTRLSIL.

This clone was observed a single time. The J gene is TRBJ1-6, the V gene TRBV7-6; 10 bases map to TRBD1. The trim removed 4 bases at V and 14 bases at J, leaving 8 bases unmatched. The CDR3 covers 14 residues. The germline gives CDR1 SGHVS, CDR2 FNYEAQ. CDR3 in amino acids: CASSSGQGGEALHF. The CDR3 region has the DNA TGTGCCAGCAGCTCAGGACAGGGGGGTGAGGCCCTCCACTTT.

The rearrangement uses TRBV30 and TRBJ2-1; 8 bases align to TRBD2. Unmatched junction bases numbered 2, after V lost 3 bases and J lost 1 base. Germline values: CDR1 GTSNPN, CDR2 SVGIG (reference sequence). The CDR3 runs to 14 residues. CDR3 protein: CAWRPSGSYNEQFF. The CDR3 region has the DNA TGTGCCTGGAGGCCTAGCGGGTCCTACAATGAGCAGTTCTTC.

The chain carries TRBV28 and TRBJ2-5; TRBD2 matches 13 bases. V dropped 5 bases and J dropped 5; count of bases not matched to a gene: 5. This CDR3 comprises 15 residues. CDR1 is MDHEN, CDR2 SYDVKM, per germline. Here the CDR3 reads CASSPTLAGGETQYF. The CDR3 region has the DNA TGTGCCAGCAGTCCTACACTAGCGGGGGGGGAGACCCAGTACTTC.

The chain employs TRBV14 and TRBJ1-2, with D possibly matching TRBD1 (6 bases). Germline assignment: CDR1 SGHDN and CDR2 FVKESK. CDR3 size: 16 residues. Trimming took 0 bases from V and 3 from J, leaving 14 bases between them. CDR3 sequence: CASSQDTVRGDYGYTF. CDR3 bases: TGTGCCAGCAGCCAAGATACGGTCAGGGGCGACTATGGCTACACCTTC.

This chain joins TRBV7-2 and TRBJ1-1; no definite D call. Germline loops: CDR1 SGHTA, CDR2 FQGNSA. The length of the CDR3 is 13 residues. The V end lost 5 bases, the J end lost 1 base, and 8 bases lay between the germline ends. The CDR3 region has the DNA TGTGCCAGCAGCCCAACACGGAACACTGAAGCTTTCTTT. Translation: CASSPTRNTEAFF.

The chain is built from TRBV28 and TRBJ2-7; D is possibly TRBD2 (6 bases). The germline V and J ends were trimmed by 2 bases and 0 bases, with 8 bases remaining between them. Germline CDR1 MDHEN, CDR2 SYDVKM. This CDR3 has 14 amino acids. The CDR3 sequence: CASSLAGSSYEQYF. The CDR3 DNA reads as TGTGCCAGCAGTTTAGCCGGGAGCTCCTACGAGCAGTACTTC.

The chain carries TRBV7-6 and TRBJ2-7, with D possibly being TRBD2 (7 bases). CDR3 length equals 15 residues. Germline values: CDR1 SGHVS, CDR2 FNYEAQ. Trimming stripped 5 bases from V and 0 bases from J, with 14 bases between. The CDR3 DNA follows: TGTGCCAGCAGCGCTAGGGGGGGGAGCTCCTACGAGCAGTACTTC. Its translation is CASSARGGSSYEQYF.

This chain uses TRBV27 with TRBJ2-7, with TRBD2 identical over 7 bases. Germline CDR1 MNHEY, CDR2 SMNVEV (reference sequence). The CDR3 sequence is 15 residues long. The trim removed 4 bases at V and 7 bases at J, leaving 13 bases unmatched. The CDR3 spells CASSSREVAGREQYF. The DNA of the CDR3 is TGTGCCAGCAGTTCCCGGGAGGTAGCGGGCCGAGAGCAGTACTTC.

This sequence joins TRBV6-1 and TRBJ1-2; D is perhaps TRBD1 (5 bases). The CDR3 loop spans 14 amino acids. The V gene's germline CDR1 is MNHNS and CDR2 SASEGT. The V end lost 4 bases, the J end lost 4 bases, and 13 bases lay between the germline ends. The CDR3 reads CASSVGGFSYGYTF. The CDR3 DNA reads TGTGCCAGCAGTGTGGGGGGGTTTAGCTATGGCTACACCTTC.

This clone came up a few times. The CDR3 nucleotides are TGCGCCAGCAGCCAAAAAAGGACCGGAGGGAACACCGGGGAGCTGTTTTTT. Its translation: CASSQKRTGGNTGELFF. The V call is TRBV5-1, the J call TRBJ2-2; D is possibly TRBD2 (5 bases). Germline V gene data show CDR1 as SGHRS and CDR2 as YFSETQ. V lost 4 bases to trimming and J lost 1 base, with 17 bases between them. The CDR3 runs to 17 residues.

This clone was seen a handful of times. V usage is TRBV7-7 and J usage is TRBJ2-7; 8 bases match TRBD1. There are 13 residues in the CDR3. V lost 3 bases to trimming and J lost 9 bases; unmatched junction nucleotides: 7. From germline, CDR1 is SSHAT and CDR2 FNYEAQ (reference sequence). The CDR3: CASSLTQGAGQYF. CDR3 nucleotide sequence: TGTGCCAGCAGCTTGACTCAGGGGGCAGGGCAGTACTTC.

The chain combines TRBV27 with TRBJ1-2, with TRBD1 matching 9 bases. The trim removed 5 bases at V and 0 bases at J, leaving 1 base unmatched. Germline V CDR1 and CDR2: MNHEY, SMNVEV (reference sequence). The CDR3 sequence is 14 residues long. The CDR3 DNA follows: TGTGCCAGCAGTCGGACAGGGGCTAACTATGGCTACACCTTC. Protein sequence: CASSRTGANYGYTF.

This clone was picked up one time. For the CDR3, the DNA is TGTGCCAGCAGCCCCAAAGTTGGGGGCCGACCTCGGGAGCAGTACTTC. Its translation: CASSPKVGGRPREQYF. This rearrangement joins TRBV9 to TRBJ2-7; D is possibly TRBD1 (6 bases). Trimming shortened V by 4 bases and J by 7 bases, and 24 bases separated the two germline ends. This CDR3 has 16 residues. Germline V gene sequence: CDR1 SGDLS, CDR2 YYNGEE.

The rearrangement joins TRBV2 to TRBJ2-1; 13 bases are shared with TRBD2. Germline V gives CDR1 SNHLY, CDR2 FYNNEI. The CDR3 extends over 15 amino acids. The V segment lost 5 bases and the J segment 6 bases; nucleotides outside the gene matches: 4. The CDR3: CASSRLAGGFNEQFF. The CDR3 DNA follows: TGTGCCAGCAGTCGACTAGCGGGAGGCTTCAATGAGCAGTTCTTC. The full variable domain, completed using reference TRBV2 and TRBJ2-1, is EPEVTQTPSHQVTQMGQEVILRCVPISNHLYFYWYRQILGQKVEFLVSFYNNEISEKSEIFDDQFSVERPDGSNFTLKIRSTKLEDSAMYFCASSRLAGGFNEQFFGPGTRLTVL.

The V gene is TRBV11-2, the J gene TRBJ2-3; D ambiguous. Germline assignment: CDR1 SGHAT and CDR2 FQNNGV. The CDR3 is 17 amino acids. The V end was cut by 5 bases, the J end by 3 bases, with 21 bases between. The CDR3 loop is CASSALPTPRITDTQYF. The CDR3 bases are TGTGCCAGCAGCGCCCTCCCGACACCAAGGATAACAGATACGCAGTATTTT. Using reference TRBV11-2 and TRBJ2-3 for the parts outside the CDR3, the full variable domain is EAGVAQSPRYKIIEKRQSVAFWCNPISGHATLYWYQQILGQGPKLLIQFQNNGVVDDSQLPKDRFSAERLKGVDSTLKIQPAKLEDSAVYLCASSALPTPRITDTQYFGPGTRLTVL.

A few counts support this clone. The chain has TRBV10-3 and TRBJ1-3; weak D call: TRBD1 (5 bases). The CDR3 consists of 12 residues. V dropped 4 bases and J dropped 6 bases, with 7 bases sitting between them. The germline gives CDR1 ENHRY, CDR2 SYGVKD. The CDR3 DNA reads TGTGCCATCAGTGGGGGGGAAAACACCATATATTTT. Translation gives CAISGGENTIYF.

This chain links TRBV4-1 with TRBJ2-7; 8 bases agree with TRBD2. The CDR3 loop spans 17 amino acids. Germline CDR1 is MGHRA and CDR2 is YSYEKL. The ends lost 4 bases at V and 2 bases at J; junction bases unmatched: 13. CDR3 bases: TGCGCCAGCAGCCCCAGAAGCGGGGGCGAAGGCACCTACGAGCAGTACTTC. This codes for CASSPRSGGEGTYEQYF.

The genes are TRBV5-1 and TRBJ1-2; a possible D gene is TRBD1 (5 bases). Germline-derived CDR1 and CDR2 are SGHRS and YFSETQ. The CDR3 spans 12 residues. V gave up 1 base and J gave up 8 bases, with 9 bases separating them. CDR3 sequence (DNA): TGCGCCAGCAGCTTGTCGGGGGACGGCTACACCTTC. As protein: CASSLSGDGYTF.

The chain is built from TRBV5-1 and TRBJ2-5; tentatively, D is TRBD1 (5 bases). V lost 0 bases and J lost 2, with 11 bases in between. The CDR3 is 15 residues long. In germline, CDR1 is SGHRS, CDR2 YFSETQ. CDR3 bases: TGCGCCAGCAGCTTGGGGCAGGGTGGACAAGAGACCCAGTACTTC. Translated, it gives CASSLGQGGQETQYF.